This T cell receptor (beta chain) was sequenced during a study of identical twins (dated by TCRdb to about 2016). About the study as a whole: TCR alpha and beta repertoires from monozygotic twins, unrelated adults of various ages and cord blood were deep-sequenced to test whether fetal clonotypes persist. To rule out contamination, the twin experiments were replicated at different times with different library preparation protocols.

Libraries were made using 5' RACE. The reads were generated on an Illumina HiSeq 2000. Template switching added a universal primer binding site, and the final cDNA carried a unique molecular identifier that allowed TCR cDNA molecules to be counted accurately. Specific primers in the conserved constant-segment region were used to synthesize first-strand cDNA for the TCR alpha and beta chains. To control for contamination, every cDNA library carried two barcodes: a SMART-Mk sample barcode plus Illumina barcodes. TruSeq adapter sequences, together with Illumina sample barcodes, were added in two successive PCR steps. Sequencing of the TCR alpha and beta cDNA libraries was done on the Illumina HiSeq platform using custom primers. Under the source paper's analysis protocol: Unique molecular identifiers were extracted from raw reads with MiGEC, and CDR3 positions were determined with MiXCR. Recombination models were inferred per individual with the repgenHMM and IGoR tools using an EM algorithm. The analysis of shared clonotypes was done with the tcR package in R, with sharing normalized by the product of cloneset sizes. Out-of-frame nonproductive sequences were analyzed to study raw recombination free of thymic and clonal selection effects. The raw public reads went through TCRdb reprocessing: fastp at Q25, MiXCR clone calling, in-frame beta chains kept. Entries are consolidated by CDR3 protein sequence, retaining the most common genes and DNA. TCRdb's processing, not the authors' own work, is the source of the V and J calls. This sample holds approximately 230,000 distinct CDR3 sequences; about 6.7% were observed only once. The ten largest clones capture about 14% of the sample.

The germline V and J ends show losses of 7 bases and 8 bases respectively, and no gene match explains 4 bases of the junction. The CDR3 holds 12 amino acids from the cysteine to the phenylalanine. The sequence is cut down to CDR3 DNA, 36 bases in frame from base 1. On this clonotype: Which antigen it targets is not known. Per-nucleotide qualities are absent, and no much larger clonotype sits a single base away.

Points the paper makes about the study in general: In beta out-of-frame sequences, excess twin sharing was weaker, because having fewer shared sequences lowered the signal-to-noise ratio. Because the same donors could not be followed over many years, conclusions were based on cross-sectional statistical analysis. Fewer insertions were carried by abundant cord blood beta clonotypes; a weaker similar trend was observed in young adult naive repertoires, while no such trend was observed in memory repertoires. Invariant T cells such as MAIT and iNKT could partly confound zero-insertion analyses, though diverse VJ usage argued against this for most clonotypes. Compared with coincidental sharing between unrelated individuals, out-of-frame TCR alpha sequences shared between twins had an excess of sequences with low generation probability. Recombination models systematically underestimated out-of-frame TCR alpha sharing in monozygotic twins but agreed with sharing between unrelated individuals.

Only healthy Caucasian donors were included. Three pairs of female monozygotic twins, all aged about 18 to 29 years, made up the twin cohort. CD4+ and CD8+ T cell populations were isolated with positive isolation kits from Invitrogen. These same records also appear under a second study, on T cells expressing NK-cell markers. As the second publication notes: Fewer than ten donors provided sorted CD3+CD56+NKG2C+, CD3+CD56+NKG2C- and CD3+CD56-NKG2C+ T-cell subsets, whose TCR beta-chain repertoires were profiled. Seven of the eight sequenced donors were HCMV-seropositive and one was HCMV-seronegative. To restrict sorting to alphabetaTCR-expressing T cells, an anti-gammadeltaTCR antibody was added in several experiments. In over 5 donors, the dominant CD3+CD56+NKG2C+ clonotypes were among the top 10 CD8+ clonotypes and accounted for about 1.0-8% of CD8+ T cells. Those dominant clonotypes were again the most abundant among CD3+CD56-NKG2C+ cells in a handful of donors, at about 28.3-65%. Whether the expanded NKG2C-expressing T cell clones were specific for HCMV antigens was left unclear. The study sequenced eight donors, all healthy volunteers chosen at random: three men and five women. To determine HCMV serostatus, a commercial ELISA kit was used to detect HCMV-specific IgG in serum. Reads were demultiplexed and grouped by UMI with MIGEC, and clonotypes were assembled and quantified with MiTCR. To remove erroneous sequences, TCR cDNA sequences were retained only when supported by two or more reads. Downstream repertoire analysis used the tcR package, and clonotypes were matched across fractions by CDR3 nucleotide sequence plus V segment. VDJmatch was used to annotate antigen specificity against VDJdb, with one amino acid substitution in CDR3 permitted.

Sample: CD8+ T cells sorted from blood. The source of this sequence is a young woman in good health. In this chain, TRBV12-3 or TRBV12-4 is recombined with TRBJ2-1, and TRBD2 matches 8 of the central bases. CDR3 sequence: CASTGGADEQFF. The nucleotide sequence is given as TGTGCCAGCACCGGGGGGGCCGATGAGCAGTTCTTC.